These 10 T cell receptor beta chains came from one sample sequenced in a study of cytomegalovirus exposure and HLA in healthy donors. Primers for the PCR totalled 60 Vbeta and 13 Jbeta. Clones were sequenced by immunoSEQ multiplex PCR, and TCRdb holds only the in-frame ones, with some missing. This repertoire shows 150,000 to 200,000 clones, about three quarters found once; its top ten account for about 4.7%. Sequenced sample: PBMCs. Source of these receptors: a young man in good health and CMV-seropositive.

This chain connects TRBV6-5 to TRBJ1-1, with TRBD1 identical over 9 bases. This CDR3 is built from 14 residues. Germline values: CDR1 MNHEY, CDR2 SVGAGI. Trimming cost V 5 bases and J 10 bases; bases outside gene matches: 11. CDR3 amino acids: CASSPGQGQVGAFF. CDR3 sequence (DNA): TGTGCCAGCAGTCCCGGACAGGGGCAAGTTGGAGCTTTCTTT.

V is TRBV5-1 and J is TRBJ2-5; D is unclear. V lost 0 bases and J 2 bases, leaving 8 bases between the germline ends. The CDR3 spans 14 residues. Germline V CDR1 and CDR2: SGHRS, YFSETQ. CDR3 nucleotide sequence: TGCGCCAGCAGCTTGGCCACTCCTCAAGAGACCCAGTACTTC. Translation gives CASSLATPQETQYF.

CDR3 amino acids: CASSSLGQGQETQYF. Written as DNA, the CDR3 is TGTGCCAGCAGTTCCCTCGGACAGGGCCAAGAGACCCAGTACTTC. This sequence joins TRBV27 and TRBJ2-5, with 8 bases lining up with TRBD1. Unmatched junction bases numbered 5, after V lost 4 bases and J lost 1 base. In germline, CDR1 is MNHEY, CDR2 SMNVEV (reference sequence). The CDR3 runs to 15 residues.

This chain joins TRBV7-9 and TRBJ2-1, with a weak D call TRBD1 (6 bases). The CDR3 is made up of 14 amino acids. The germline V gene has CDR1 SEHNR and CDR2 FQNEAQ (reference sequence). Trimming stripped 5 bases from V and 11 bases from J, with 19 bases between. Here the CDR3 DNA reads TGTGCCAGCAGCCTAAGGATGGGGGCGGCAAAGCAGTTCTTC. Protein product: CASSLRMGAAKQFF.

This sequence joins TRBV6-1 and TRBJ2-7; a weak D match, TRBD1 (6 bases). CDR1 is MNHNS and CDR2 is SASEGT in the germline V gene. Trimming left V 1 base short and J 2 bases short, with 12 bases between. The CDR3 consists of 15 residues. CDR3 protein: CASSEVGRGPYEQYV. CDR3 nucleotides: TGTGCCAGCAGTGAAGTAGGCAGGGGACCCTACGAGCAGTACGTC.

J is TRBJ1-5 and V is TRBV30, with a tentative D call TRBD1 (5 bases). Trimming removed 0 bases at V and 7 bases at J, with 16 bases between. This CDR3 is built from 15 residues. In germline, CDR1 is GTSNPN, CDR2 SVGIG (reference sequence). The CDR3 region has the DNA TGTGCCTGGAGTGTAAGTCGTGGGGCGGACCAGCCCCAGCATTTT. Protein sequence: CAWSVSRGADQPQHF.

This clone was picked up a small number of times. The chain has TRBV5-1 and TRBJ1-1, with unresolved D. The V gene lost 0 bases and the J gene lost 7 bases, with 13 bases spanning the gap. Germline V lookup: CDR1 SGHRS, CDR2 YFSETQ. The CDR3 has 14 amino acids. In DNA form, the CDR3 reads TGCGCCAGCAGCTTGGCCTTAGACTCTGGTGAAGCTTTCTTT. It codes for CASSLALDSGEAFF.

Written as DNA, the CDR3 is TGTGCCAGCAGCCAAGAGCAGGGTTTACGAGAGACCCAGTACTTC. The encoded protein is CASSQEQGLRETQYF. The genes are TRBV14 and TRBJ2-5; weak D call: TRBD1 (5 bases). Germline-derived CDR1 and CDR2 are SGHDN and FVKESK. Trimming took 0 bases from V and 4 from J, leaving 12 bases between them. The CDR3 is made up of 15 amino acids.

This clone was found a few times. V gene TRBV6-1 combines with J gene TRBJ2-7, with 9 bases identical to TRBD1. CDR3 size: 14 residues. The junction had 4 bases not matched to a gene; V was cut back by 5 bases and J by 2 bases. Germline CDR1 reads MNHNS; CDR2 reads SASEGT. CDR3 DNA: TGTGCCAGCAGTCTTCGGACAGGGGCCTACGAGCAGTACGTC. As protein: CASSLRTGAYEQYV.

This clone was recorded once. This chain uses TRBV6-6 with TRBJ1-3, with 7 bases identical to TRBD1. V dropped 2 bases and J dropped 7; count of bases not matched to a gene: 8. The CDR3 has 15 amino acids. Per germline, CDR1 MNHNY and CDR2 SVGAGI (reference sequence). The CDR3 DNA is TGTGCCAGCAGTTACGAGGGGGCTGAGGCTAACACCATATATTTT. It encodes CASSYEGAEANTIYF.